The text below deals with one TCR beta chain. Its antigen remains unidentified. The junction had 11 bases not matched to a gene; V was cut back by 5 bases and J by 3 bases. The CDR3 runs to 16 residues. Germline loops: CDR1 DFQATT, CDR2 SNEGSKA (reference sequence). These data originate in a study of CD8 T cells in ankylosing spondylitis. 5'-RACE, quantitative and with molecular barcodes, yielded the TCR beta libraries. From the 5' RACE reads, TCRdb called clonotypes with MiXCR, one entry per CDR3 protein. The sample has 150,000 to 200,000 distinct CDR3 sequences, approximately 12% seen once. Study-wide findings and caveats: Matched ankylosing spondylitis synovial fluid reportedly showed significant enrichment of disease-linked clones. Clones linked to the disease showed a CD8+ phenotype. They occurred at relatively low frequencies in peripheral blood.

The chain carries TRBV20-1 and TRBJ1-2; 11 bases are shared with TRBD1. Specimen: blood, either unsorted or a sorted T cell fraction (not recorded which). The TCR originated in a female donor with ankylosing spondylitis or in good health (not recorded which). CDR3 nucleotides: TGCAGTGCTCCCAGCCGGGACAGGGGGACCGACTATGGCTACACCTTC. Protein: CSAPSRDRGTDYGYTF.